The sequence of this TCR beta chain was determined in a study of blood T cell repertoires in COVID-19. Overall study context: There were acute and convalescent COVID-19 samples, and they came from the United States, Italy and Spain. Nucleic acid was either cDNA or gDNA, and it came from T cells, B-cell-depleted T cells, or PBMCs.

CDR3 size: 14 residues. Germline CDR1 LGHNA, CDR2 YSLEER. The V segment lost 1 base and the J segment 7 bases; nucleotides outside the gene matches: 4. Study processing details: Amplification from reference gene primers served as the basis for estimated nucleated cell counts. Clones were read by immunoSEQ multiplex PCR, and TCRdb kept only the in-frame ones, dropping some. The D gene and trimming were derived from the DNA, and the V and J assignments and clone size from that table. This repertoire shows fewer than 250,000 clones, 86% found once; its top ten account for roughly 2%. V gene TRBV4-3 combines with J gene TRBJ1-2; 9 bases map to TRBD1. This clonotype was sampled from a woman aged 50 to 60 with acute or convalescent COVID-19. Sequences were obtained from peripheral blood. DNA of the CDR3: TGCGCCAGCAGCCAAGGGACAGGGGCTTCTGGCTACACCTTC. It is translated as CASSQGTGASGYTF.